This T cell receptor beta chain was sequenced during a study of T cells in Graves' hyperthyroidism and ophthalmopathy. Study in general: The initial diagnosis was the point when peripheral blood was collected, ahead of any treatment.

Whole-study results and caveats: Expanded thyroid clonotypes (above 0.001) were mostly also found in blood.

RNA transcripts were the template for amplifying TCR beta CDR3 regions. TCR CDR3 underwent first-round RT-PCR with the HTBI primer set. Each CDR3 protein is one row after TCRdb ran MiXCR on the multiplex PCR reads. Seen here are around 300,000 distinct CDR3 sequences, about an eighth observed once, and the top ten hold around 7.9%. Of note for this clonotype: Antigen specificity is unknown.

Not enrolled were patients with uncontrolled infection, other autoimmune disease, pregnancy or lactation. A sample of blood taken at first hyperthyroidism diagnosis preceded any ophthalmopathy symptoms. Trimming removed 2 bases at V and 6 bases at J, with 16 bases between. This CDR3 region has 16 residues. CDR1 and CDR2 (germline): MNHEY, SVGEGT. The sequence came from a woman aged 30 to 39 with Graves' hyperthyroidism that later progressed to Graves' ophthalmopathy. The chain uses TRBV6-2 or TRBV6-3 and TRBJ2-2; D is uncertain. Sequencing was carried out using blood. CDR3 DNA: TGTGCCAGCAGTTACACCCCTGACGGAAGGGCCGGGGAGCTGTTTTTT. The encoded protein is CASSYTPDGRAGELFF.